This T cell receptor (beta chain) emerged from a study of CD8 T cells in ankylosing spondylitis. One entry per CDR3 protein, called by TCRdb with MiXCR from the 5' RACE reads. The sample carries about 360,000 distinct CDR3 sequences, over 12% recorded once. The CDR3 has 17 residues. Germline values: CDR1 SGHTA, CDR2 FQGNSA. V was clipped by 1 base and J by 0 bases; unmatched bases: 6. The genes are TRBV7-2 and TRBJ2-4; the match to TRBD1 covers 7 bases. The sequenced sample was blood, either unsorted or a sorted T cell fraction (not recorded which). The source of this sequence is a male donor with ankylosing spondylitis or in good health (not recorded which). The chain's CDR3 is CASSLVGQGEAKNIQYF. In nucleotides, the CDR3 is TGTGCCAGCAGCTTAGTTGGGCAGGGGGAAGCCAAAAACATTCAGTACTTC.